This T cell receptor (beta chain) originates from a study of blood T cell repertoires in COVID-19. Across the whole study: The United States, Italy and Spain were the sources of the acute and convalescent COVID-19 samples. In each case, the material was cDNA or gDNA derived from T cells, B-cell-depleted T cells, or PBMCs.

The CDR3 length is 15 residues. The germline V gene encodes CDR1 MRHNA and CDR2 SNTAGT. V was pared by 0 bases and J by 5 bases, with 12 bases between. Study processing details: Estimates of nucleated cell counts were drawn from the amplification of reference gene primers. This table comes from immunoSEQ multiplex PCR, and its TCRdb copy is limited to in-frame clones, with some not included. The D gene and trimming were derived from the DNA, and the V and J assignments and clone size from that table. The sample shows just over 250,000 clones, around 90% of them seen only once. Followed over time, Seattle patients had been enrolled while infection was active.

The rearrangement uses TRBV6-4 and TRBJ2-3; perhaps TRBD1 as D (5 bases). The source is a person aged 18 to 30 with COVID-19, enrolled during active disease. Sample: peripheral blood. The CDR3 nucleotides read TGTGCCAGCAGTGACTCGAGTTACAGGAGAGATACGCAGTATTTT. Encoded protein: CASSDSSYRRDTQYF.